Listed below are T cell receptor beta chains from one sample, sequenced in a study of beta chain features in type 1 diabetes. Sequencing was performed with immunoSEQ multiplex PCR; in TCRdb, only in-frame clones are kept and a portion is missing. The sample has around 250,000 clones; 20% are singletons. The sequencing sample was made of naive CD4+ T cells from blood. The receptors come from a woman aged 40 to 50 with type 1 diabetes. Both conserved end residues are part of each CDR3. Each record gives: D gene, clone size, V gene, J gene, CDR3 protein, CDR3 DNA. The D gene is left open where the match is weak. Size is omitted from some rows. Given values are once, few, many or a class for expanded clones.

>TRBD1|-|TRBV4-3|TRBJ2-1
CASSRGTGAGNEQFF
TGCGCCAGCAGCCGGGGGACAGGGGCGGGCAATGAGCAGTTCTTC
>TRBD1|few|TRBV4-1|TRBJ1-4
CASSPQGSEKLFF
TGCGCCAGCAGCCCACAGGGGAGTGAAAAACTGTTTTTT
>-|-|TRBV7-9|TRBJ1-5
CASSLGNRDPNQPQHF
TGTGCCAGCAGCCTCGGGAACAGGGATCCGAATCAGCCCCAGCATTTT
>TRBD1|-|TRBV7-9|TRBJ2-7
CASSERQGVYEQYF
TGTGCCAGCAGCGAACGACAGGGGGTCTACGAGCAGTACTTC
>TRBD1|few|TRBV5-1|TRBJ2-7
CASSLEGRQGSYEQYF
TGCGCCAGCAGCTTGGAGGGAAGACAGGGGTCCTACGAGCAGTACTTC
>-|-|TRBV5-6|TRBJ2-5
CASSLEFVGGQETQYF
TGTGCCAGCAGCTTGGAGTTCGTGGGAGGACAAGAGACCCAGTACTTC
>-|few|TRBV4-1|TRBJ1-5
CASSQDNGASQPQHF
TGCGCCAGCAGCCAAGATAATGGGGCTAGTCAGCCCCAGCATTTT
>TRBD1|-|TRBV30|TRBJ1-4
CAWSGDRNEKLFF
TGTGCCTGGAGTGGGGACAGAAACGAAAAACTGTTTTTT
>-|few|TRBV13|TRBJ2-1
CASSLYLYNEQFF
TGTGCCAGCAGCTTATATCTCTACAATGAGCAGTTCTTC
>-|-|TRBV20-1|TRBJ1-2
CSGSEDDGYTF
TGCAGTGGGTCGGAGGATGATGGCTACACCTTC
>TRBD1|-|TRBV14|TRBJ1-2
CASSPGTAYGYTF
TGTGCCAGCAGCCCTGGGACAGCCTATGGCTACACCTTC
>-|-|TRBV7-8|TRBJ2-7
CASSRTHRVDYEQYF
TGTGCCAGCAGCAGAACCCACAGGGTCGACTACGAGCAGTACTTC
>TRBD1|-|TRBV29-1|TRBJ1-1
CSVDRGQGTEAFF
TGCAGCGTGGACAGGGGGCAGGGCACTGAAGCTTTCTTT
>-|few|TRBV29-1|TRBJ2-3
CSVAGGTDTQYF
TGCAGCGTTGCAGGGGGCACAGATACGCAGTATTTT
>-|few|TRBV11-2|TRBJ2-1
CASNIGHDSYNEQFF
TGTGCCAGCAATATCGGACATGACTCCTACAATGAGCAGTTCTTC
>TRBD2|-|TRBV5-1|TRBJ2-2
CASSSGDGRGGHTGELFF
TGCGCCAGCAGCTCAGGCGATGGTCGCGGGGGGCACACCGGGGAGCTGTTTTTT
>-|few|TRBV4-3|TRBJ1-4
CASSQERGVAGRDEKLFF
TGCGCCAGCAGCCAAGAACGAGGCGTGGCAGGGAGGGATGAAAAACTGTTTTTT
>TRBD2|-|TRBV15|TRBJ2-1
CATSRGEGLSSYNEQFF
TGTGCCACCAGCAGGGGGGAGGGACTCTCGTCCTACAATGAGCAGTTCTTC
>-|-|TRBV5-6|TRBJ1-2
CASSLGQENYGYTF
TGTGCCAGCAGCTTGGGACAGGAAAACTATGGCTACACCTTC
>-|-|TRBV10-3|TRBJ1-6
CAISDEGRGNSPLHF
TGTGCCATCAGTGATGAGGGCCGGGGTAATTCACCCCTCCACTTT
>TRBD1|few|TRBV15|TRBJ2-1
CATSRDKGTGADEQFF
TGTGCCACCAGCAGAGATAAGGGGACAGGGGCGGATGAGCAGTTCTTC
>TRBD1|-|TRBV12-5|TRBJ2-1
CASVSEGASNEQFF
TGTGCTAGTGTTTCAGAGGGGGCTAGCAATGAGCAGTTCTTC
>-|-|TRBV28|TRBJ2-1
CASNGNEQFF
TGTGCCAGCAACGGGAATGAGCAGTTCTTC
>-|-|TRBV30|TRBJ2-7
CAWSVHRDNEQYF
TGTGCCTGGAGTGTACACAGGGACAACGAGCAGTACTTC
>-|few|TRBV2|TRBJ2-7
CASTPTRSGDEQYF
TGTGCCAGCACCCCAACGCGATCCGGGGACGAGCAGTACTTC
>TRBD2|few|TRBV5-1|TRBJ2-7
CASSLLAGDYEQYF
TGCGCCAGCAGCTTGCTAGCGGGGGACTACGAGCAGTACTTC
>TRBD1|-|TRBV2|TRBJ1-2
CASSSQGAQDYGYTF
TGTGCCAGCAGTTCACAGGGGGCGCAGGACTATGGCTACACCTTC
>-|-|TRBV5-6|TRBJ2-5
CASSRRDAGETQYF
TGTGCCAGCAGCCGGCGGGACGCTGGAGAGACCCAGTACTTC
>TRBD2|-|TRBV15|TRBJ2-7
CATSRDPLAGTYEQYF
TGTGCCACCAGCAGAGATCCCCTAGCGGGGACCTACGAGCAGTACTTC
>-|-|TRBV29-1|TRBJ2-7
CSVEGWGQEEQYF
TGCAGCGTTGAAGGATGGGGACAAGAAGAGCAGTACTTC
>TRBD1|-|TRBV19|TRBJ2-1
CASSDRGNPYNEQFF
TGTGCCAGTAGTGACAGGGGGAACCCCTACAATGAGCAGTTCTTC
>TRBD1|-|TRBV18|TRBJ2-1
CASSSGGSYNEQFF
TGTGCCAGCTCCTCAGGGGGCTCCTACAATGAGCAGTTCTTC
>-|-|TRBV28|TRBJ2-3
CASSTPGTDTQYF
TGTGCCAGCAGTACCCCGGGCACAGATACGCAGTATTTT
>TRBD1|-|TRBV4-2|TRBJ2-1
CASSLQQGDYNEQFF
TGTGCCAGCAGCCTTCAACAGGGGGACTACAATGAGCAGTTCTTC
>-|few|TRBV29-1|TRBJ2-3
CSAAAGWDTDTQYF
TGCAGCGCCGCGGCGGGGTGGGACACAGATACGCAGTATTTT
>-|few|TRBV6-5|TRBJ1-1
CATRSLMNTEAFF
TGTGCCACCCGGTCCCTCATGAACACTGAAGCTTTCTTT
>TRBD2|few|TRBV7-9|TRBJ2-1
CASQAGIAGFNEQFF
TGTGCCAGCCAGGCCGGGATAGCGGGGTTCAATGAGCAGTTCTTC
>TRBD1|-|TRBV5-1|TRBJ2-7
CASSLDRQGDEQYF
TGCGCCAGCAGCTTGGACCGTCAGGGGGACGAGCAGTACTTC
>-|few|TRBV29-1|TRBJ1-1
CSVRKDRPTEAFF
TGCAGCGTCCGTAAAGACAGGCCCACTGAAGCTTTCTTT
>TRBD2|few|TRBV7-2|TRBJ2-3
CASSLAGLAGVTDTQYF
TGTGCCAGCAGCTTAGCCGGACTAGCGGGGGTCACAGATACGCAGTATTTT
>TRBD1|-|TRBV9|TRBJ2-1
CASSVFSRVMGQGANEQFF
TGTGCCAGCAGCGTATTCTCTAGAGTGATGGGACAGGGGGCCAATGAGCAGTTCTTC
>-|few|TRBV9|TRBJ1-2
CASSRSEWGAGYTF
TGTGCCAGCAGCAGGTCAGAATGGGGCGCGGGCTACACCTTC
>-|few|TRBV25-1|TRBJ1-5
CASSEAGYEQPQHF
TGTGCCAGCAGTGAAGCAGGCTACGAGCAGCCCCAGCATTTT
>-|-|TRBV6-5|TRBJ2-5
CASSYDQGRQETQYF
TGTGCCAGCAGTTACGATCAGGGGCGGCAAGAGACCCAGTACTTC
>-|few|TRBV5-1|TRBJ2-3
CASSSPTRSTDTQYF
TGCGCCAGCAGCTCCCCGACTAGATCCACAGATACGCAGTATTTT
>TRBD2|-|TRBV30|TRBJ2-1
CAWSVLAGSYNEQFF
TGTGCCTGGAGTGTACTAGCGGGTTCCTACAATGAGCAGTTCTTC
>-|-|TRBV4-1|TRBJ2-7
CASSQENRRQGKYF
TGCGCCAGCAGCCAAGAGAATCGGCGGCAGGGGAAGTACTTC
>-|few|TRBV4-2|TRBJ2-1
CASSQDHGTTYNEQFF
TGTGCCAGCAGCCAAGATCACGGGACAACTTACAATGAGCAGTTCTTC
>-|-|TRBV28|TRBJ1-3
CASSPTGGSRDF
TGTGCCAGCAGTCCGACTGGGGGGTCGCGGGACTTT
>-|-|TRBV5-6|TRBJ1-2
CASSFLGRDRNGYTF
TGTGCCAGCAGCTTTCTCGGCAGGGATCGAAATGGCTACACCTTC
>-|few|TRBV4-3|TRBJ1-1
CASSQVTGEAFF
TGCGCCAGCAGCCAAGTTACGGGTGAAGCTTTCTTT
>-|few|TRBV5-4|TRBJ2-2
CASSFRAGELFF
TGTGCCAGCAGCTTCAGGGCCGGGGAGCTGTTTTTT
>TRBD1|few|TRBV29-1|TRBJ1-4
CSVPGQDEKLFF
TGCAGCGTTCCGGGACAGGACGAAAAACTGTTTTTT
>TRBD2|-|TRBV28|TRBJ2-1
CASRPHGAGGAFF
TGTGCCAGCAGACCCCACGGAGCGGGAGGTGCGTTCTTC
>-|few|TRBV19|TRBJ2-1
CASRTRDSTGYEQFF
TGTGCCAGTAGGACCCGGGACTCCACCGGGTATGAGCAGTTCTTC